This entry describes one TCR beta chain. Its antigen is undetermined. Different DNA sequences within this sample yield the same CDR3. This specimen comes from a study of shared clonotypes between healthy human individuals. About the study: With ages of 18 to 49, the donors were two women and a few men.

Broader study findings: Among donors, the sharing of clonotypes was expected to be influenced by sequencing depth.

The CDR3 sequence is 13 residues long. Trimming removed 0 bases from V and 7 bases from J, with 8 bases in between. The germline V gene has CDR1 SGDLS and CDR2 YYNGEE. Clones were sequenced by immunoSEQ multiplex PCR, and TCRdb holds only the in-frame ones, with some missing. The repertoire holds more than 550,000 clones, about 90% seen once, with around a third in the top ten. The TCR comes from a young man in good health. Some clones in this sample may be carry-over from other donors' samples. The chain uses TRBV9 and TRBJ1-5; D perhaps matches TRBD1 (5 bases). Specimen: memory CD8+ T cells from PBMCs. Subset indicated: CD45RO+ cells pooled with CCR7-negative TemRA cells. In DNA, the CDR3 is TGTGCCAGCAGCGTAGACGGGGGACAGCCCCAGCATTTT. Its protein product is CASSVDGGQPQHF.